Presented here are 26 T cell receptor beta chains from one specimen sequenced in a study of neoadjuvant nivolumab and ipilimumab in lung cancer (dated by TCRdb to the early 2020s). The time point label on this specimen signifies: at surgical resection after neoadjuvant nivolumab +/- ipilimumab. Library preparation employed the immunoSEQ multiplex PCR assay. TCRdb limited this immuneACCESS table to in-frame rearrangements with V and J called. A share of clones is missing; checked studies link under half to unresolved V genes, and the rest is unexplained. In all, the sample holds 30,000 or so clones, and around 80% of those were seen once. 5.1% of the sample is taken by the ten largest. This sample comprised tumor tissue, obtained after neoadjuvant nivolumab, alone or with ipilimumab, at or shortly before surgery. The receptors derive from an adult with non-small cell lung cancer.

DNA of the CDR3: TGCGCCAGCAGCCCGACAGGGTCTTTCGAGCAGTACTTC. Translation: CASSPTGSFEQYF. The V call is TRBV5-1, the J call TRBJ2-7; 7 bases map to TRBD1. Trimming at V came to 4 bases and at J to 6 bases, leaving 7 bases not matched to a gene. There are 13 residues in the CDR3. Germline loops: CDR1 SGHRS, CDR2 YFSETQ.

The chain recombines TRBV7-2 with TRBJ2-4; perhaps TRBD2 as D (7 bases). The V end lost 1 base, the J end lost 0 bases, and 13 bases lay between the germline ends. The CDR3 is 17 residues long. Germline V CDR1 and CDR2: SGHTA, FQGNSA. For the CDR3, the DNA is TGTGCCAGCAGCTTAGAAGGGGGGGTGCGAGCCAAAAACATTCAGTACTTC. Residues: CASSLEGGVRAKNIQYF. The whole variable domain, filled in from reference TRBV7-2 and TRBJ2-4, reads GAGVSQSPSNKVTEKGKDVELRCDPISGHTALYWYRQSLGQGLEFLIYFQGNSAPDKSGLPSDRFSAERTGGSVSTLTIQRTQQEDSAVYLCASSLEGGVRAKNIQYFGAGTRLSVL.

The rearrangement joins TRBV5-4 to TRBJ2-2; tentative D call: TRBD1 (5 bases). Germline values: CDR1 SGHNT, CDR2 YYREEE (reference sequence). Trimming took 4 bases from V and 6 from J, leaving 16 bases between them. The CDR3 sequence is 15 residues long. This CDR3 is CASSRPGFSAGELFF. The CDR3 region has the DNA TGTGCCAGCAGCCGACCAGGGTTTAGTGCCGGGGAGCTGTTTTTT. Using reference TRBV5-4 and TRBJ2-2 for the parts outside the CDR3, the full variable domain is ETGVTQSPTHLIKTRGQQVTLRCSSQSGHNTVSWYQQALGQGPQFIFQYYREEENGRGNFPPRFSGLQFPNYSSELNVNALELDDSALYLCASSRPGFSAGELFFGEGSRLTVL.

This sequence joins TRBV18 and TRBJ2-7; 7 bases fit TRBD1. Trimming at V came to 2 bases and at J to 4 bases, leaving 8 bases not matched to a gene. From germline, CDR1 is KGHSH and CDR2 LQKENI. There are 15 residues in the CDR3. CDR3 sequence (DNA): TGTGCCAGCTCACCAGATGACAGGGATGGGTACGAGCAGTACTTC. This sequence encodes CASSPDDRDGYEQYF. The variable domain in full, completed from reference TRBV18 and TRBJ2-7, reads NAGVMQNPRHLVRRRGQEARLRCSPMKGHSHVYWYRQLPEEGLKFMVYLQKENIIDESGMPKERFSAEFPKEGPSILRIQQVVRGDSAAYFCASSPDDRDGYEQYFGPGTRLTVT.

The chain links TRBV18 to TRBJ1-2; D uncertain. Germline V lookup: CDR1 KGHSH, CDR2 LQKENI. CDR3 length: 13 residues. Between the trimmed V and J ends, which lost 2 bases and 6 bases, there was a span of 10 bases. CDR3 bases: TGTGCCAGCTCACCAAAGGGTTCCGATGGCTACACCTTC. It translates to CASSPKGSDGYTF. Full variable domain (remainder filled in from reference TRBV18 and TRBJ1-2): NAGVMQNPRHLVRRRGQEARLRCSPMKGHSHVYWYRQLPEEGLKFMVYLQKENIIDESGMPKERFSAEFPKEGPSILRIQQVVRGDSAAYFCASSPKGSDGYTFGSGTRLTVV.

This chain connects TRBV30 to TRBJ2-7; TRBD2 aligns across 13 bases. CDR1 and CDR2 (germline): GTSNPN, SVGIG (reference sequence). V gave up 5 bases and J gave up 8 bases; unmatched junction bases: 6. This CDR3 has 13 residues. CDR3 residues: CAWGGTSGNQQYF. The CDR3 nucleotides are TGTGCCTGGGGGGGGACTAGCGGGAACCAGCAGTACTTC. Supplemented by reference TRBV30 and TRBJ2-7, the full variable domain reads SQTIHQWPATLVQPVGSPLSLECTVEGTSNPNLYWYRQAAGRGLQLLFYSVGIGQISSEVPQNLSASRPQDRQFILSSKKLLLSDSGFYLCAWGGTSGNQQYFGPGTRLTVT.

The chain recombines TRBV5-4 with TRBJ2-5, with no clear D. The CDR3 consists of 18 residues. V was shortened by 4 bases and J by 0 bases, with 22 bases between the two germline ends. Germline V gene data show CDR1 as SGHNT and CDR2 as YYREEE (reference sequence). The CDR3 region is CASSLETGSLVYQETQYF. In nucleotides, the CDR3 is TGTGCCAGCAGCCTGGAGACCGGGTCCTTGGTGTACCAAGAGACCCAGTACTTC.

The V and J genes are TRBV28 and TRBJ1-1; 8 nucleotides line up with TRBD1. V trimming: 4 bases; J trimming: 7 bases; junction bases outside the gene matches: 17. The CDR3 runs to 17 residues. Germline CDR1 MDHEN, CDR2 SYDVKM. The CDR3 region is CASSSNVASRGRIEAFF. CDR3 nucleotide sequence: TGTGCCAGCAGTTCCAATGTAGCCAGCAGGGGGCGGATTGAAGCTTTCTTT.

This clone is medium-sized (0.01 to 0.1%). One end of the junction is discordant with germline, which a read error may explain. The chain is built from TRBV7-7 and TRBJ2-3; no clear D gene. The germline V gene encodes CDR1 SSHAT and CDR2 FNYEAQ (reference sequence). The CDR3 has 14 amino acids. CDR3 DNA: TGTGCTAGCAGCTTTGAGGCATTCACAGATACGCAGTATTTT. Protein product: CASSFEAFTDTQYF.

In DNA form, the CDR3 reads TGCAGCGTTGGGCGGGGGGACACTGAAGCTTTCTTT. It yields the protein CSVGRGDTEAFF. V is TRBV29-1 and J is TRBJ1-1, with D perhaps matching TRBD1 (5 bases). Trimming took off 4 bases at V and 3 bases at J, with 9 bases between the two ends. This CDR3 comprises 12 residues. Looked up from germline, CDR1 is SQVTM and CDR2 is ANQGSEA. Looking up the rest from reference TRBV29-1 and TRBJ1-1 gives the full variable domain: SAVISQKPSRDICQRGTSLTIQCQVDSQVTMMFWYRQQPGQSLTLIATANQGSEATYESGFVIDKFPISRPNLTFSTLTVSNMSPEDSSIYLCSVGRGDTEAFFGQGTRLTVV.

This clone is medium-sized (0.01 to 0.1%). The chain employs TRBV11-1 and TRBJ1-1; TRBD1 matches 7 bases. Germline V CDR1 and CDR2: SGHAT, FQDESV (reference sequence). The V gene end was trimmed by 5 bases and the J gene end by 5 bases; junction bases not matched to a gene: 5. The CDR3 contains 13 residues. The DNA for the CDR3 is TGTGCCAGCAGCGTTCTACAGGGGACTGAAGCTTTCTTT. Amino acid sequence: CASSVLQGTEAFF.

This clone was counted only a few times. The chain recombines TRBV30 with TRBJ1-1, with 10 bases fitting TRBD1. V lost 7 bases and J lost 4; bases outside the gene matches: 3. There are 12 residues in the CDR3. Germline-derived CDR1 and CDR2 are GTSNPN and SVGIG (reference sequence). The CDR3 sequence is CALGTGATEAFF. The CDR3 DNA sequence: TGTGCCTTGGGGACAGGGGCCACTGAAGCTTTCTTT.

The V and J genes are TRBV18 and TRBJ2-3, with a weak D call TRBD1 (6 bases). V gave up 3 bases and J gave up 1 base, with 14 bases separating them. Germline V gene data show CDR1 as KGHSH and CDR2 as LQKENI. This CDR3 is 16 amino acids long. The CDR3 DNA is TGTGCCAGCTCACCTTGGACAGACTCCCGCACAGATACGCAGTATTTT. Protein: CASSPWTDSRTDTQYF.

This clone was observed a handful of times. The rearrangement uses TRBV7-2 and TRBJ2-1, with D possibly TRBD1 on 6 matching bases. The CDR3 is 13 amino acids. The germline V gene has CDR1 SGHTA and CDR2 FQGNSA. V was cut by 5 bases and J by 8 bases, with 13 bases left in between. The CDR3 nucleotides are TGTGCCAGCAGCGCTTCCAGGGGCGATGAGCAGTTCTTC. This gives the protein CASSASRGDEQFF.

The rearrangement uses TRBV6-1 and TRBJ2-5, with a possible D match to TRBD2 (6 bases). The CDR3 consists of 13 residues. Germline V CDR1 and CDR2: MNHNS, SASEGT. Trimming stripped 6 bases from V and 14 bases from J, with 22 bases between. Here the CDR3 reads CASRPAYPGLLYF. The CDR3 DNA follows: TGTGCCAGCAGGCCCGCTTACCCGGGACTTCTCTACTTC.

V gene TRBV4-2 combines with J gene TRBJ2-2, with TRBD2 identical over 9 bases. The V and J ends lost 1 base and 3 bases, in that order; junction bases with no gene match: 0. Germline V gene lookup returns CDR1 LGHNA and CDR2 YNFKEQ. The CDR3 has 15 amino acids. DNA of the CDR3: TGTGCCAGCAGCCAAGGACTAGCGGACACCGGGGAGCTGTTTTTT. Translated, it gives CASSQGLADTGELFF.

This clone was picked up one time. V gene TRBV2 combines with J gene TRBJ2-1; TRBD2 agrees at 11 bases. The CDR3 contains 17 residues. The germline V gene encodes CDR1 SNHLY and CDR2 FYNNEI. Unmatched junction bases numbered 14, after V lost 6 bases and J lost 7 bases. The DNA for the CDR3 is TGTGCCAGCAGGAAGGGGTTAGCGGGAGGGAAATCAAATGAGCAGTTCTTC. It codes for CASRKGLAGGKSNEQFF. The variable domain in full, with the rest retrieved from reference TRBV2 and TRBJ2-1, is EPEVTQTPSHQVTQMGQEVILRCVPISNHLYFYWYRQILGQKVEFLVSFYNNEISEKSEIFDDQFSVERPDGSNFTLKIRSTKLEDSAMYFCASRKGLAGGKSNEQFFGPGTRLTVL.

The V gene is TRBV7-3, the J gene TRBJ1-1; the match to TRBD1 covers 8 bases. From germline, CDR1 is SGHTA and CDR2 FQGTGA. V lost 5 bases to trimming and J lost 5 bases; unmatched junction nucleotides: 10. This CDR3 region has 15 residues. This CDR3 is CASSPWTGKGTEAFF. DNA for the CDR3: TGTGCCAGCAGCCCTTGGACAGGGAAAGGGACTGAAGCTTTCTTT.

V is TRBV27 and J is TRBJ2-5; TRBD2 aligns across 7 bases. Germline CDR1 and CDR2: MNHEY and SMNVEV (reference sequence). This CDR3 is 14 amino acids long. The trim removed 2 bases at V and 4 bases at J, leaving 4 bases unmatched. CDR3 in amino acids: CASSLRLAGETQYF. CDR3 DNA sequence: TGTGCCAGCAGTTTACGACTAGCAGGAGAGACCCAGTACTTC.

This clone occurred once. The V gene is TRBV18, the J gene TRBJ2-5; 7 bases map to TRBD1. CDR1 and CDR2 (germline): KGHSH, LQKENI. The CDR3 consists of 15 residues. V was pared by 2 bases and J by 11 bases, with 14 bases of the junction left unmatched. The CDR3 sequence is CASSPNSGQSHHQYF. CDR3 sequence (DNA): TGTGCCAGCTCACCAAATTCGGGACAGTCTCACCATCAGTACTTC.

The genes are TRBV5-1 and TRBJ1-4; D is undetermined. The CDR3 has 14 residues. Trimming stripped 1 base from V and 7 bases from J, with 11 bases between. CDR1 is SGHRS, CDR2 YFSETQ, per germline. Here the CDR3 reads CASSLLWGGEKLFF. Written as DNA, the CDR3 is TGCGCCAGCAGCTTGTTATGGGGAGGTGAAAAACTGTTTTTT.

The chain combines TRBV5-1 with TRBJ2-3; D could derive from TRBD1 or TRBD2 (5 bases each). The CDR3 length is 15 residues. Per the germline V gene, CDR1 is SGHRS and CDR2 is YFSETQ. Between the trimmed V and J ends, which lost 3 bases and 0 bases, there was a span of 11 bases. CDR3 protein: CASSSWGSSTDTQYF. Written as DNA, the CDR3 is TGCGCCAGCAGCTCGTGGGGGTCTAGCACAGATACGCAGTATTTT.

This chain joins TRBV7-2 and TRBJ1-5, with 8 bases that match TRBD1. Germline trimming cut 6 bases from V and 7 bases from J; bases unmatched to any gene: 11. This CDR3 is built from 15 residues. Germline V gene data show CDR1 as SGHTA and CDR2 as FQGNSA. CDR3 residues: CASSLGQGDYQPQHF. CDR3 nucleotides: TGTGCCAGCAGTCTCGGACAGGGAGATTACCAGCCCCAGCATTTT.

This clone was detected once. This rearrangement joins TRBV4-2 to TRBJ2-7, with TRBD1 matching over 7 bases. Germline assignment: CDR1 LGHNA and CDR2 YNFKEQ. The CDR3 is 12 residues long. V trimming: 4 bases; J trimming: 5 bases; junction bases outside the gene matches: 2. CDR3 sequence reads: CASSRTGDEQYF. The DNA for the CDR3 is TGTGCCAGCAGCCGAACAGGGGACGAGCAGTACTTC.

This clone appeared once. The CDR3 is CASSSLSGRAGEQFF. Here the CDR3 DNA reads TGCGCCAGCAGCTCTCTTAGCGGGAGGGCCGGGGAGCAGTTCTTC. The chain joins TRBV5-1 to TRBJ2-1; 11 bases agree with TRBD2. The CDR3 spans 15 residues. The germline gives CDR1 SGHRS, CDR2 YFSETQ. Germline trimming cut 3 bases from V and 10 bases from J; bases unmatched to any gene: 9.

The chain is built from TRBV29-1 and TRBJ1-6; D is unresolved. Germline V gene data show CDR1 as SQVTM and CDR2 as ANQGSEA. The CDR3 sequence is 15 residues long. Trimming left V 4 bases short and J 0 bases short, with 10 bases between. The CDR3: CSVGPLSSYNSPLHF. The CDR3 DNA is TGCAGCGTTGGTCCCCTGAGCTCCTATAATTCACCCCTCCACTTT.